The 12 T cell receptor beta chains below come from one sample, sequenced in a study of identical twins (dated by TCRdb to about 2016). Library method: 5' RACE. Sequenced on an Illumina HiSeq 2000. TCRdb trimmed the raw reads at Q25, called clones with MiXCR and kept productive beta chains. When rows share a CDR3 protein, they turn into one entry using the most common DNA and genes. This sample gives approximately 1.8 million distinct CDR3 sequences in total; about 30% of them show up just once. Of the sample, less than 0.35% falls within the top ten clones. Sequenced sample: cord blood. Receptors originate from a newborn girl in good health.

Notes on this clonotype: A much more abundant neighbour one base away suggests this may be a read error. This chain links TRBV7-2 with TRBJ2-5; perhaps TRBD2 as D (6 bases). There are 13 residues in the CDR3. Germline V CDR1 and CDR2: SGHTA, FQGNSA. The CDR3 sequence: CASSSSVQETQCF. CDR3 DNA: TGTGCCAGCAGCTCTAGCGTCCAAGAGACCCAGTGCTTC. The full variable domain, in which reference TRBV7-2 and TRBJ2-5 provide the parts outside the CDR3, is GAGVSQSPSNKVTEKGKDVELRCDPISGHTALYWYRQSLGQGLEFLIYFQGNSAPDKSGLPSDRFSAERTGGSVSTLTIQRTQQEDSAVYLCASSSSVQETQCFGPGTRLLVL.

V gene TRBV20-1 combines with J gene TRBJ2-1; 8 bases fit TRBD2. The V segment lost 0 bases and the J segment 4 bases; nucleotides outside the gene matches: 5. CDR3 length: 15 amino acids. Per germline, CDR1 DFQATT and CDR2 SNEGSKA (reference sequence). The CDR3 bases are TGCAGTGCTAGAGAGGGACTAGTCGGGTACAATGAGCAGTTCTTC. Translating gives CSAREGLVGYNEQFF.

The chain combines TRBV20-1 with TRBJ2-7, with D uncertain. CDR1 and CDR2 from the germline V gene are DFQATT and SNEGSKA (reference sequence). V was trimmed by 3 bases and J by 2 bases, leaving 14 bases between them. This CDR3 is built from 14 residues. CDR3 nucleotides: TGCAGTGCTAGTATCTTGGACCACCCCTACGAGCAGTACTTC. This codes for CSASILDHPYEQYF.

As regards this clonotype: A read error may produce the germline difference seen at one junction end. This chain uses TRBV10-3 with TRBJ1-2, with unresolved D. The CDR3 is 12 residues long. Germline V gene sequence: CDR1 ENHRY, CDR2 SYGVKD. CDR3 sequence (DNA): TGTGCCATCAGTCAGGATGCCTATGGCCACACCTTC. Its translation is CAISQDAYGHTF.

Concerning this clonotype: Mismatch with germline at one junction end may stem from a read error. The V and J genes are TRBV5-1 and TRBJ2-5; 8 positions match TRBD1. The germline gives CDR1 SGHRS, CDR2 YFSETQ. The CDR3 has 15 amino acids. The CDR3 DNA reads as TGCGCCAGCAACTTGGGACAGGTGCTCCAAGAGACCCAGTACTTC. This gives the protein CASNLGQVLQETQYF.

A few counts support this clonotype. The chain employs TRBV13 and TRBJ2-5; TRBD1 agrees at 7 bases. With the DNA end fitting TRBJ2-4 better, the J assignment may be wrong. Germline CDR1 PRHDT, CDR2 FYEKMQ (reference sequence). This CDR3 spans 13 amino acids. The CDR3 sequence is CASSWNRGNIQYF. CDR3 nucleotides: TGTGCCAGCAGCTGGAACAGGGGCAACATTCAGTACTTC.

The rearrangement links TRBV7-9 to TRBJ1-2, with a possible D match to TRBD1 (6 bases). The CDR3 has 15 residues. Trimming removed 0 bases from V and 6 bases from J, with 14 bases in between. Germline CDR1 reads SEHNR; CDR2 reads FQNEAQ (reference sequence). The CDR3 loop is CASSLASLDSHGYTF. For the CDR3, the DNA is TGTGCCAGCAGCTTAGCCTCCCTGGACAGCCATGGCTACACCTTC.

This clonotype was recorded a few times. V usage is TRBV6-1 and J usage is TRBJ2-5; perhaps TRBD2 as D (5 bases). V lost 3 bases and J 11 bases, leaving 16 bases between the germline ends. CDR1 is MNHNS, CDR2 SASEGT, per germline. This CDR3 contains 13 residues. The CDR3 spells CASSEDLEDPQYF. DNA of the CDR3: TGTGCCAGCAGTGAGGATCTGGAGGACCCACAGTACTTC.

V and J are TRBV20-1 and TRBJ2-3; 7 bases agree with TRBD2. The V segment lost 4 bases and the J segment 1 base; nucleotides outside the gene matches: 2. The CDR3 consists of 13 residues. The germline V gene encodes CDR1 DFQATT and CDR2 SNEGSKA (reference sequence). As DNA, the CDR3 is TGCAGTGCTATGAGCGGGGGCACAGATACGCAGTATTTT. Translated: CSAMSGGTDTQYF.

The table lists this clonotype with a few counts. CDR3 in amino acids: CVSSKPGLSGCISKKEEQYF. In DNA, the CDR3 is TGTGTCAGCAGCAAACCCGGACTAAGTGGGTGCATCTCGAAAAAGGAGGAGCAGTACTTC. V is TRBV21-1 and J is TRBJ2-5; TRBD2 is the table's D call and was not checked against the DNA. TRBV21-1 is termed a pseudogene. There are 20 residues in the CDR3.

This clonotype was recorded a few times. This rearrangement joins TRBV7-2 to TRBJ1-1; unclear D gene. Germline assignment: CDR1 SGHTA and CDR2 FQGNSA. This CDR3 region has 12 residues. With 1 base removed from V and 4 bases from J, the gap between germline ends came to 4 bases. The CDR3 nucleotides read TGTGCCAGCAGCTTAGAGATCACTGAAGCTTTCTTT. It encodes CASSLEITEAFF.

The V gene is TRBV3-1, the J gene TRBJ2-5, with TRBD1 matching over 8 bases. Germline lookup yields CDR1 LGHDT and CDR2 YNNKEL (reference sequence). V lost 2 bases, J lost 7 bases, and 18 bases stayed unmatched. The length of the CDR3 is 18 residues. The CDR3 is CASSQMDRASPKTGTQYF. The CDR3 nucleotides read TGTGCCAGCAGCCAAATGGACAGGGCTTCTCCCAAAACGGGGACCCAGTACTTC.